This T cell receptor beta chain was profiled in a study of shared clonotypes between healthy human individuals. Points from the study as a whole: When compared with the clonotypes that were shared by all four sorted-subset donors, the non-shared clonotypes turned out to have lower generation probabilities. Naive subsets typically showed greater estimated richness than memory subsets.

Authors' data handling: Filtering of immunoSEQ junctional sequences could not match full-length read filtering. Repertoires were generated with immunoSEQ multiplex PCR, while TCRdb's copy carries only in-frame clones and drops some. V and J calls plus clone size are reproduced from that table; the DNA served to infer D and trimming. The data hold around 2.3 million clones, with roughly 95% observed a single time. Deletions cut 8 bases from V and 0 bases from J, with 13 bases between. The CDR3 sequence is 14 residues long. The germline V gene has CDR1 MNHNS and CDR2 SASEGT. As regards this clone: Its antigen is still unknown.

Sample: naive CD4+ T cells sorted from blood. This sample's subset: CD45RA+ positively selected. The rearrangement links TRBV6-1 to TRBJ1-1, with D possibly matching TRBD1 (5 bases). The clonotype originates from a man aged 18 to 35 in good health. The CDR3 bases are TGTGCCAGCTGGGGGGGGTCGATGAACACTGAAGCTTTCTTT. Translated: CASWGGSMNTEAFF.